The clone carrying this T cell receptor (beta chain) has a count of ten or more. Its target is not known. The trim removed 6 bases at V and 4 bases at J, leaving 8 bases unmatched. This CDR3 comprises 13 residues. Germline values: CDR1 SQVTM, CDR2 ANQGSEA. This sample is drawn from a study of post-analysis software for immune sequencing data. For the study at large: Courses of disease covered relapsing-remitting, secondary progressive and progressive-relapsing multiple sclerosis.

Overall study results and limits: Significantly lower normalized Chao1 diversity was seen in multiple sclerosis patients than in controls. Patients carried several TRBV segments more frequently than controls did, and TRBV5-6, TRBV5-1 and TRBV20-1 were among them.

Incorporated into the TCR beta cDNA libraries were unique molecular identifiers, which served to reduce PCR and sequencing biases. Once about 0.9 to 11 million T cells were used, some 500,000 cDNA molecules resulted. One entry per CDR3 protein results from TCRdb running MiXCR on the PCR reads. The data show some 190,000 distinct CDR3 sequences, with roughly 28% seen just once and 3% to 3.5% held by the top ten. This receptor was obtained from a girl aged 2-17 years with multiple sclerosis. What was sequenced was blood. V usage is TRBV29-1 and J usage is TRBJ1-2, with 7 bases fitting TRBD1. The CDR3 loop reads CSVDRTGTYGYTF. The CDR3 region has the DNA TGCAGCGTGGATAGGACAGGCACCTATGGCTACACCTTC.